One sample yielded the 3 T cell receptor beta chains listed below, sequenced in a study of beta chain features in type 1 diabetes. Isolated RNA was reverse transcribed in full, so expressed TCRB transcripts were sequenced. Method: immunoSEQ multiplex PCR; TCRdb's copy keeps in-frame clones and lacks some. The sample records just over 600,000 clones, 15% to 19% being singletons. The sample taken for sequencing was naive CD4+ T cells from blood. These receptors were obtained from a man between 18 and 35 years old in good health.

The rearrangement links TRBV6-5 to TRBJ2-7, with D tentatively TRBD2 (6 bases). V dropped 0 bases and J dropped 1 base, with 10 bases sitting between them. Germline CDR1 is MNHEY and CDR2 is SVGAGI. The CDR3 covers 15 residues. CDR3: CASSYSGGHSYEQYF. CDR3 bases: TGTGCCAGCAGTTACTCGGGGGGTCATTCCTACGAGCAGTACTTC.

This clone was counted only a few times. This chain connects TRBV5-4 to TRBJ2-4; D is perhaps TRBD2 (6 bases). The CDR3 is 15 amino acids. CDR1 SGHNT and CDR2 YYREEE come from the germline V gene (reference sequence). Trimming pared 5 bases from V and 3 bases from J, leaving 15 bases between. The CDR3 DNA reads TGTGCCAGCAGGCGGGACTCCGACAACAAAAACATTCAGTACTTC. It is translated as CASRRDSDNKNIQYF.

This rearrangement joins TRBV7-2 to TRBJ1-1; D gene ambiguous. V shed 3 bases and J shed 7 bases, with 9 bases lying between them. The length of the CDR3 is 12 residues. Per germline, CDR1 SGHTA and CDR2 FQGNSA. CDR3 region: CASSLAGGEAFF. As DNA, the CDR3 is TGTGCCAGCAGCTTGGCGGGCGGTGAAGCTTTCTTT.